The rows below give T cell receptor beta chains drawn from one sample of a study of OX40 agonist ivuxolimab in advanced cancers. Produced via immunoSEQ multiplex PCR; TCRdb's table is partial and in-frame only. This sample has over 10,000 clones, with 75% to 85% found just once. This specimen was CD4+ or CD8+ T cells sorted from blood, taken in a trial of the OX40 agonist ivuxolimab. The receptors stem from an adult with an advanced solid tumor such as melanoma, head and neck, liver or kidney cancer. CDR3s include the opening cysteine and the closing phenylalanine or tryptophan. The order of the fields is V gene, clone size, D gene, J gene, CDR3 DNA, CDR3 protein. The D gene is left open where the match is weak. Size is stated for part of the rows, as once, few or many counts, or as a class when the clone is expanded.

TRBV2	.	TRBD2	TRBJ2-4	TGTGCCAGCATCGGGGGGACCCAAAACATTCAGTACTTC	CASIGGTQNIQYF
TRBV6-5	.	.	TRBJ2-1	TGTGCCAGAGCATGGGAACGGGCCGACAATGAGCAGTTCTTC	CARAWERADNEQFF
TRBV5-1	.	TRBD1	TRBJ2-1	TGCGCCAGCAGCTTTTTACAGGGGGCCTTCAATGAGCAGTTCTTC	CASSFLQGAFNEQFF
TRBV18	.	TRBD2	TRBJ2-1	TGTGCCAGCTCACTTCAGGTTAGCGGGAGCTTTAGTGAGCAGTTCTTC	CASSLQVSGSFSEQFF
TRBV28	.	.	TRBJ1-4	TGTGCCAGCAGCCACACGGACAGTTCTGGTGAAAAACTGTTTTTT	CASSHTDSSGEKLFF
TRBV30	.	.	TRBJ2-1	TGTGCCTGGAGGCAGGCCATGTACAATGAGCAGTTCTTC	CAWRQAMYNEQFF
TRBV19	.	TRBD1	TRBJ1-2	TGTGCCAGTAGTATAGGGACAGGGTATGGCTACACCTTC	CASSIGTGYGYTF
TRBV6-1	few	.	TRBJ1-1	TGTGCCAGCAAGGAGAACAGTGAAGCTTTCTTT	CASKENSEAFF
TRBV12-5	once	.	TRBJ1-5	TGTGCTAGTGGTTTTCAGGGGAATCAGCCCCAGCATTTT	CASGFQGNQPQHF
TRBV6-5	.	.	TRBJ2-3	TGTGCCAGCAGCATACGGGGCGCAGATACGCAGTATTTT	CASSIRGADTQYF
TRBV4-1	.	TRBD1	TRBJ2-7	TGCGCCAGCAGCGGGTTCGGACAGGGCAACGAGCAGTACTTC	CASSGFGQGNEQYF
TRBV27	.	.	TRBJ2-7	TGTGCCAGCGCAGGGTTCTCGCCCTCCTACGAGCAGTACTTC	CASAGFSPSYEQYF
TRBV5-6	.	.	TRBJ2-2	TGTGCCAGCAGCTTGGGCTCGGGAGTGTACACCGGGGAGCTGTTTTTT	CASSLGSGVYTGELFF
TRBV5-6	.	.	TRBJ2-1	TGTGCCAGCAGCTGGGGCCTGAATGAGCAGTTCTTC	CASSWGLNEQFF
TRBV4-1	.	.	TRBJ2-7	TGCGCCAGCAGCCAAGACAGCTCCTACGAGCAGTACTTC	CASSQDSSYEQYF
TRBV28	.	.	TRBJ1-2	TGTGCCAGCAGTTCTAACTATGGCTACACCTTC	CASSSNYGYTF
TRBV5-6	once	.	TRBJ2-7	TGTGCCAGCAGCTTGTGGAGCTACGAGCAGTACTTC	CASSLWSYEQYF
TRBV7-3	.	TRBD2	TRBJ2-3	TGTGCCAGCAGCGCGGGACTAGCAGACACAGATACGCAGTATTTT	CASSAGLADTDTQYF
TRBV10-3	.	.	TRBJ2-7	TGTGCCATCAGTTGGGGGTATCCCTACGAGCAGTACTTC	CAISWGYPYEQYF
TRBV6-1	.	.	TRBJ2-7	TGTGCCAGCAGCCCCGTGGGAGTCGGGTACGAGCAGTACTTC	CASSPVGVGYEQYF
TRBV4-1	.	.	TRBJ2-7	TGCGCCAGCAGCCAAGAGGGGAGGGGGGCGAACGAGCAGTACTTC	CASSQEGRGANEQYF
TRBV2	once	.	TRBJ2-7	TGTGCCAGCAGTAATTCCAGCAGACAGGTATCCTACGAGCAGTACTTC	CASSNSSRQVSYEQYF
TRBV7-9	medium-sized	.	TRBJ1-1	TGTGCCAGCAGCAGCAGGGGACCTCTTGAAGCTTTCTTT	CASSSRGPLEAFF
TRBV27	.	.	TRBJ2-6	TGTGCCAGCAGTTTATCCCTTAGCGGGGCCAACGTCCTGACTTTC	CASSLSLSGANVLTF
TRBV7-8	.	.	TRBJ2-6	TGTGCCAGCAGCTTAATATCGGTCTGGGCCAACGTCCTGACTTTC	CASSLISVWANVLTF
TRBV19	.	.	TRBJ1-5	TGTGCCAGTAGTATATTAAACCTTCAGCCCCAGCATTTT	CASSILNLQPQHF
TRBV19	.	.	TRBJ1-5	TGTGCCAGTAGTATGGGGGGCTTACAGCCCCAGCATTTT	CASSMGGLQPQHF
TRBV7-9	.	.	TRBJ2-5	TGTGCCAGCAGCTTATCCTTCGAGACCCAGTACTTC	CASSLSFETQYF
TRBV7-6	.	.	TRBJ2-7	TGTGCCAGCAGCTTAGCGCCCCCTCCGACTGCCTACGAGCAGTACTTC	CASSLAPPPTAYEQYF
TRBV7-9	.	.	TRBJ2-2	TGTGCCAGCAGCCCGGGACCCAGGAACACCGGGGAGCTGTTTTTT	CASSPGPRNTGELFF
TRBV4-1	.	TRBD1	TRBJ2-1	TGCGCCAGCAGCCCCGCGGACAGGGGGATTAGCGGGGCCTACAATGAGCAGTTCTTC	CASSPADRGISGAYNEQFF
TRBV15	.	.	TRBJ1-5	TGTGCCACCAGCAGAGATTCGGGGGTACGACAGCCCCAGCATTTT	CATSRDSGVRQPQHF
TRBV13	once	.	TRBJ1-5	TGTGCCAGCAGCTTAATGGGTCAGCCCCAGCATTTT	CASSLMGQPQHF
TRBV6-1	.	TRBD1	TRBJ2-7	TGTGCCAGCAGTGAAGCGATAGGACAGGGAGCAGTCGAGCAGTACTTC	CASSEAIGQGAVEQYF
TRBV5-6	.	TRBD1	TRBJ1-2	TGTGCCAGCAGCTTCGGCCAGGGGACAGGGGATGGCTACACCTTC	CASSFGQGTGDGYTF
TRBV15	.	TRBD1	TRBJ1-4	TGTGCCACCAGCTTCGGCCAGGGGGAAGAAAAACTGTTTTTT	CATSFGQGEEKLFF
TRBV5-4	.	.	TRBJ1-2	TGTGCCAGCAGCCTATCGGGTAACTATGGCTACACCTTC	CASSLSGNYGYTF
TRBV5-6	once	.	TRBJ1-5	TGTGCCAGCAGCTTCTCGGGATCCCCGCAGCCCCAGCATTTT	CASSFSGSPQPQHF
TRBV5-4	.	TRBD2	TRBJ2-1	TGTGCCAGCAGCTCCACTGAGACTAGCGGGAATGGCCCTGAGCAGTTCTTC	CASSSTETSGNGPEQFF
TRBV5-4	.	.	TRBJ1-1	TGTGCCAGCAGCTTTCAGGGGAACACTGAAGCTTTCTTT	CASSFQGNTEAFF
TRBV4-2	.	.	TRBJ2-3	TGTGCCAGCAGCCAAGGAACAGGCACAGATACGCAGTATTTT	CASSQGTGTDTQYF
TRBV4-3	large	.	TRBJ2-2	TGCGCCAGCAGCCTTAGTGACGGGGAGCTGTTTTTT	CASSLSDGELFF
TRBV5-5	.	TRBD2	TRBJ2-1	TGTGCCAGCAGCTCACCTAGCGGCAAACCCTACAATGAGCAGTTCTTC	CASSSPSGKPYNEQFF
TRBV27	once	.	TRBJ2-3	TGTGCCAGCAGCCCAAGAGGGGCAGATACGCAGTATTTT	CASSPRGADTQYF
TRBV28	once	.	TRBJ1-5	TGTGCCACAACGTGGTCTGGGCATCAGCCCCAGCATTTT	CATTWSGHQPQHF